Listed below are T cell receptor beta chains from one sample, sequenced in a study of T cell changes during pregnancy in multiple sclerosis. Data came from immunoSEQ multiplex PCR; TCRdb stores just in-frame clones and leaves some out. The table records roughly 100,000 clones, around 91% of them present only once. Here the sequenced sample was peripheral blood, taken after pregnancy. The receptors were gathered from a female donor with multiple sclerosis, enrolled in a pregnancy study. Both conserved end residues are part of each CDR3. The D gene is left open where the match is weak. Some rows mark clone size as missing; the rest say once, few, many or name a class of expanded clone.

v_call: TRBV6-6; j_call: TRBJ1-4; clone_size: .; d_call: .; cdr3_nt: TGTGCCAGCAGTTACAGAGCAACTAATGAAAAACTGTTTTTT; cdr3_aa: CASSYRATNEKLFF
v_call: TRBV27; j_call: TRBJ2-7; clone_size: .; d_call: TRBD1; cdr3_nt: TGTGCCAGCAGTTTCGGGACAGGGTCCTACGAGCAGTACTTC; cdr3_aa: CASSFGTGSYEQYF
v_call: TRBV19; j_call: TRBJ2-7; clone_size: .; d_call: TRBD1; cdr3_nt: TGTGCCAGTAGTATAGGGGGACAGAGAACCTACGAGCAGTACTTC; cdr3_aa: CASSIGGQRTYEQYF
v_call: TRBV18; j_call: TRBJ1-5; clone_size: few; d_call: .; cdr3_nt: TGTGCCAGCTCACGTCTTGCGGGGGACCAGCATTTT; cdr3_aa: CASSRLAGDQHF
v_call: TRBV7-2; j_call: TRBJ2-3; clone_size: .; d_call: TRBD2; cdr3_nt: TGTGCCAGCAGGCCTAGCGGGGGCCGCACAGATACGCAGTATTTT; cdr3_aa: CASRPSGGRTDTQYF
v_call: TRBV7-3; j_call: TRBJ2-3; clone_size: .; d_call: .; cdr3_nt: TGTGCCAGCAGCTCAGCGAGGGTACTCCTCGTCGGGGTCTGCACAGATACGCAGTATTTT; cdr3_aa: CASSSARVLLVGVCTDTQYF
v_call: TRBV7-2; j_call: TRBJ2-2; clone_size: .; d_call: TRBD1; cdr3_nt: TGTGCCAGCAGCTGGGGACAGGGACTCCACGGGGAGCTGTTTTTT; cdr3_aa: CASSWGQGLHGELFF
v_call: TRBV7-2; j_call: TRBJ1-1; clone_size: .; d_call: TRBD1; cdr3_nt: TGTGCCAGCAGCTCAACAGGGGGCGCATCCACTGAAGCTTTCTTT; cdr3_aa: CASSSTGGASTEAFF
v_call: TRBV2; j_call: TRBJ1-3; clone_size: .; d_call: .; cdr3_nt: TGTGCCAGCAGAGGTACAGGGACCTCTGGAAACACCATATATTTT; cdr3_aa: CASRGTGTSGNTIYF
v_call: TRBV11-1; j_call: TRBJ2-2; clone_size: .; d_call: .; cdr3_nt: TGTGCCAGCAGCTTACAGGAGGGGATCGGGGAGCTGTTTTTT; cdr3_aa: CASSLQEGIGELFF
v_call: TRBV6-1; j_call: TRBJ2-3; clone_size: .; d_call: TRBD1; cdr3_nt: TGTGCCAGCAGTGCCCGACAGGGGTTCACAGATACGCAGTATTTT; cdr3_aa: CASSARQGFTDTQYF
v_call: TRBV7-2; j_call: TRBJ1-4; clone_size: .; d_call: .; cdr3_nt: TGTGCCAGCAGCTCCCTGGAGGGGACGGAAAAACTGTTTTTT; cdr3_aa: CASSSLEGTEKLFF
v_call: TRBV15; j_call: TRBJ1-1; clone_size: once; d_call: .; cdr3_nt: TGTGCCACCAGCAGAGATCTCCCTACAGTGAACCAAGGTGAAGCTTTCTTT; cdr3_aa: CATSRDLPTVNQGEAFF
v_call: TRBV9; j_call: TRBJ1-4; clone_size: .; d_call: .; cdr3_nt: TGTGCCAGCAGCGTAGGTAGGGGGACGTTCCTTAATGAAAAACTGTTTTTT; cdr3_aa: CASSVGRGTFLNEKLFF
v_call: TRBV6-5; j_call: TRBJ2-5; clone_size: .; d_call: .; cdr3_nt: TGTGCCAGCAAGGGCAGGGCAGTTACAGAGACCCAGTACTTC; cdr3_aa: CASKGRAVTETQYF
v_call: TRBV18; j_call: TRBJ2-3; clone_size: .; d_call: TRBD1; cdr3_nt: TGTGCCAGCTCACAACAGGGGGCGGGCACAGATACGCAGTATTTT; cdr3_aa: CASSQQGAGTDTQYF
v_call: TRBV6-6; j_call: TRBJ1-2; clone_size: .; d_call: .; cdr3_nt: TGTGCCAGCAGTTACTCGCGGAGCGATGGCTACACCTTC; cdr3_aa: CASSYSRSDGYTF
v_call: TRBV2; j_call: TRBJ2-1; clone_size: .; d_call: .; cdr3_nt: TGTGCCAGCAGTGAGAATAGCGGCGGTAGGAATGAGCAGTTCTTC; cdr3_aa: CASSENSGGRNEQFF
v_call: TRBV5-5; j_call: TRBJ1-4; clone_size: .; d_call: .; cdr3_nt: TGTGCCAGCAGCTTCGGGGGGCGTGAAAAACTGTTTTTT; cdr3_aa: CASSFGGREKLFF
v_call: TRBV2; j_call: TRBJ1-1; clone_size: .; d_call: .; cdr3_nt: TGTGCCAGCCCCACTAGTAACACCCCTGAAGCTTTCTTT; cdr3_aa: CASPTSNTPEAFF
v_call: TRBV5-1; j_call: TRBJ1-2; clone_size: .; d_call: TRBD1; cdr3_nt: TGCGCCAGCAGCTTGGGTCTGGGACAGGGTAACTATGGCTACACCTTC; cdr3_aa: CASSLGLGQGNYGYTF
v_call: TRBV7-8; j_call: TRBJ2-1; clone_size: .; d_call: .; cdr3_nt: TGTGCCAGCAGCTTAATCGATGAGCAGTTCTTC; cdr3_aa: CASSLIDEQFF
v_call: TRBV5-1; j_call: TRBJ2-3; clone_size: .; d_call: TRBD1; cdr3_nt: TGCGCCAGCAGCTTGGGGACAGGGGTAGATACGCAGTATTTT; cdr3_aa: CASSLGTGVDTQYF
v_call: TRBV7-2; j_call: TRBJ2-7; clone_size: once; d_call: TRBD1; cdr3_nt: TGTGCCAGCAGCTCTAGGACAGGGGGCTACGAGCAGTACTTC; cdr3_aa: CASSSRTGGYEQYF
v_call: TRBV28; j_call: TRBJ2-7; clone_size: .; d_call: TRBD1; cdr3_nt: TGTGCCAGCAGTCCGGACAGGGTAGGGACGCCAACCCCTTACGAGCAGTACTTC; cdr3_aa: CASSPDRVGTPTPYEQYF
v_call: TRBV5-5; j_call: TRBJ1-1; clone_size: .; d_call: TRBD1; cdr3_nt: TGTGCCAGCATCCTGACAGGGTCGAACACTGAAGCTTTCTTT; cdr3_aa: CASILTGSNTEAFF
v_call: TRBV6-1; j_call: TRBJ2-1; clone_size: .; d_call: .; cdr3_nt: TGTGCCAGCAGTGAGTCCCCGAGAGCGGGTTACAATGAGCAGTTCTTC; cdr3_aa: CASSESPRAGYNEQFF
v_call: TRBV7-8; j_call: TRBJ2-7; clone_size: .; d_call: TRBD2; cdr3_nt: TGTGCCAGCACCTCGCGGGAGGGGGGCGAGCAGTACTTC; cdr3_aa: CASTSREGGEQYF
v_call: TRBV28; j_call: TRBJ2-4; clone_size: .; d_call: .; cdr3_nt: TGTGCCAGCAGTTACGGAGTCAACAAAAACATTCAGTACTTC; cdr3_aa: CASSYGVNKNIQYF
v_call: TRBV4-3; j_call: TRBJ1-2; clone_size: once; d_call: .; cdr3_nt: TGCGCCAGCAGCCAAGATTACAGGAGTAGCTATGGCTACACCTTC; cdr3_aa: CASSQDYRSSYGYTF
v_call: TRBV14; j_call: TRBJ2-1; clone_size: .; d_call: TRBD2; cdr3_nt: TGTGCCAGCAGCCACCTTGTAGGACTAGCGGGCAGCTCCTACAATGAGCAGTTCTTC; cdr3_aa: CASSHLVGLAGSSYNEQFF
v_call: TRBV28; j_call: TRBJ2-3; clone_size: .; d_call: TRBD2; cdr3_nt: TGTGCCAGCAGTCCCGGGACTAGCGGCTGGGGGTTGACGCAGTATTTT; cdr3_aa: CASSPGTSGWGLTQYF
v_call: TRBV6-1; j_call: TRBJ2-7; clone_size: .; d_call: .; cdr3_nt: TGTGCCAGCAGTTCCGGCGGGGGCACCTACGAGCAGTACTTC; cdr3_aa: CASSSGGGTYEQYF
v_call: TRBV11-3; j_call: TRBJ2-2; clone_size: .; d_call: .; cdr3_nt: TGTGCCAGCAGCTTGCGGGCTACGAACACCGGGGAGCTGTTTTTT; cdr3_aa: CASSLRATNTGELFF
v_call: TRBV29-1; j_call: TRBJ2-7; clone_size: .; d_call: TRBD1; cdr3_nt: TGCAGCGTACATGATAGACAGGGTGGTATCTACGAGCAGTACTTC; cdr3_aa: CSVHDRQGGIYEQYF
v_call: TRBV21-1; j_call: TRBJ2-5; clone_size: .; d_call: .; cdr3_nt: TGTGCCAGCAGCAGCCAGACAGGGGAGGGGGAGACCCAGTACTTC; cdr3_aa: CASSSQTGEGETQYF
v_call: TRBV7-9; j_call: TRBJ2-7; clone_size: .; d_call: TRBD1; cdr3_nt: TGTGCCAGCAGCTTACAGGGGGCCTACGAGCAGTACTTC; cdr3_aa: CASSLQGAYEQYF
v_call: TRBV12-5; j_call: TRBJ1-2; clone_size: .; d_call: .; cdr3_nt: TGTGCTAGTGGTTTGGGTCTCGGGGCTAACTATGGCTACACCTTC; cdr3_aa: CASGLGLGANYGYTF
v_call: TRBV29-1; j_call: TRBJ2-3; clone_size: .; d_call: TRBD2; cdr3_nt: TGCAGCGTTGAAACCGGGGGGGGCGGGCGGTTACTGGATACGCAGTATTTT; cdr3_aa: CSVETGGGGRLLDTQYF
v_call: TRBV29-1; j_call: TRBJ2-1; clone_size: .; d_call: TRBD2; cdr3_nt: TGCAGCGTTCGGAAGGGACTTCAGCGGGAGTCCTACAATGAGCAGTTCTTC; cdr3_aa: CSVRKGLQRESYNEQFF